A selection of T cell receptor beta chains follows, all from one sample in a study of T cells in Graves' hyperthyroidism and ophthalmopathy. MiXCR, run by TCRdb on the multiplex PCR reads, gives a single entry per CDR3 protein. The table shows approximately 640,000 distinct CDR3 sequences, with 17% occurring only once. The sample taken for sequencing was blood. The receptors originated from a man aged 50 or older with Graves' hyperthyroidism. The CDR3 runs from the conserved cysteine through the conserved F or W. D genes are given only for firm matches. Expanded clones get a size class; other rows say once, few or many, or leave the size out.

v_gene	abundance	j_gene	d_gene	CDR3aa	CDR3nt
TRBV30	many	TRBJ1-5	NA	CAWSVLVGSNQPQHF	TGTGCCTGGAGTGTGTTAGTCGGTAGCAATCAGCCCCAGCATTTT
TRBV7-2	NA	TRBJ2-2	NA	CASSLGLAGELFF	TGTGCCAGCAGCTTAGGGTTGGCCGGGGAGCTGTTTTTT
TRBV3-1	NA	TRBJ1-2	TRBD1	CASSQPSIRTGGYTF	TGTGCCAGCAGCCAACCTTCGATTCGGACAGGGGGATACACCTTC
TRBV7-9	many	TRBJ2-1	NA	CASSLVLGDEQFF	TGTGCCAGCAGCTTAGTTCTGGGGGATGAGCAGTTCTTC
TRBV28	many	TRBJ2-2	TRBD1	CASSLDRVNTGELFF	TGTGCCAGCAGTTTAGACAGGGTTAACACCGGGGAGCTGTTTTTT
TRBV5-4	few	TRBJ2-4	NA	CASSPGTSLAKNIQYF	TGTGCCAGCAGCCCTGGGACATCGTTAGCCAAAAACATTCAGTACTTC
TRBV9	NA	TRBJ2-1	NA	CASSYPTESSSNEQFF	TGTGCCAGCAGCTATCCTACGGAGTCGTCAAGCAATGAGCAGTTCTTC
TRBV28	many	TRBJ1-2	NA	CASGTVNYGYTF	TGTGCCAGCGGGACGGTAAACTATGGCTACACCTTC
TRBV6-2/TRBV6-3	many	TRBJ2-7	TRBD2	CASSATSGRINEQYF	TGTGCCAGCAGCGCAACTAGCGGGAGAATAAACGAGCAGTACTTC
TRBV6-4	few	TRBJ1-1	NA	CASSDVLDRAMNTEAFF	TGTGCCAGCAGTGACGTCCTTGACAGAGCTATGAACACTGAAGCTTTCTTT
TRBV28	few	TRBJ2-1	TRBD1	CATLPWGTGVNNEQFF	TGTGCCACCTTACCTTGGGGGACAGGGGTAAACAATGAGCAGTTCTTC
TRBV2	many	TRBJ1-5	NA	CASSYPDGYNQPQHF	TGTGCCAGCAGTTACCCGGACGGTTACAATCAGCCCCAGCATTTT
TRBV29-1	many	TRBJ2-1	TRBD2	CSVVLQREGYNNEQFF	TGCAGCGTTGTCTTGCAGCGGGAGGGATATAACAATGAGCAGTTCTTC
TRBV2	NA	TRBJ2-1	NA	CASSGLKDGRVGEQFF	TGTGCCAGCAGCGGACTGAAGGACGGGCGGGTTGGTGAGCAGTTCTTC
TRBV2	few	TRBJ1-2	NA	CASSEGGGYGYTF	TGTGCCAGCAGTGAGGGGGGCGGCTATGGCTACACCTTC
TRBV12-3/TRBV12-4	many	TRBJ2-1	NA	CASNTWSGNEQFF	TGTGCCAGCAACACCTGGAGCGGAAATGAGCAGTTCTTC
TRBV28	few	TRBJ2-1	NA	CASTLGILPNEQFF	TGTGCCAGCACCCTCGGGATTCTACCTAATGAGCAGTTCTTC
TRBV6-2/TRBV6-3	NA	TRBJ1-2	NA	CASSRSGPSPNYGYTF	TGTGCCAGCAGTAGATCCGGGCCCTCCCCTAACTATGGCTACACCTTC
TRBV6-2/TRBV6-3	NA	TRBJ2-1	TRBD2	CASSSQLMTSGTSDEQFF	TGTGCCAGCAGTTCCCAGCTGATGACTAGCGGAACAAGCGATGAGCAGTTCTTC
TRBV30	NA	TRBJ2-5	NA	CAWSVGRDSGTDYF	TGTGCCTGGAGTGTGGGGCGAGACTCGGGAACCGATTACTTC
TRBV20-1	NA	TRBJ2-1	TRBD2	CSARKSGRAANEQFF	TGCAGTGCTAGAAAAAGCGGGAGGGCCGCCAATGAGCAGTTCTTC
TRBV7-9	NA	TRBJ2-2	TRBD2	CANSSRGLADTGELFF	TGTGCCAACAGCTCCCGCGGACTAGCGGACACCGGGGAGCTGTTTTTT
TRBV7-8	many	TRBJ1-5	NA	CASSLYGGFNQPQHF	TGTGCCAGCAGCTTATACGGGGGGTTTAATCAGCCCCAGCATTTT
TRBV5-1	many	TRBJ2-1	TRBD2	CASSLRSSGGNEQFF	TGCGCCAGCAGCTTGCGGTCTAGCGGGGGGAATGAGCAGTTCTTC
TRBV20-1	few	TRBJ1-1	TRBD1	CSATDREGPYTEAFF	TGCAGTGCTACGGACAGGGAGGGACCCTACACTGAAGCTTTCTTT
TRBV29-1	many	TRBJ1-2	NA	CSATSSSFGYGYTF	TGCAGCGCAACCTCAAGCAGTTTTGGCTATGGCTACACCTTC
TRBV7-6	few	TRBJ2-7	NA	CASSWGGTGATYEQYF	TGTGCCAGCAGCTGGGGGGGTACAGGGGCGACCTACGAGCAGTACTTC
TRBV12-3/TRBV12-4	few	TRBJ1-4	NA	CASRGAGEKLFF	TGTGCCAGCAGGGGGGCGGGAGAAAAACTGTTTTTT
TRBV6-1	many	TRBJ2-7	NA	CATLPLGAPSYEQYF	TGTGCCACTCTGCCCCTCGGGGCCCCCTCCTACGAGCAGTACTTC
TRBV30	NA	TRBJ1-6	NA	CAWSLEVGGTPLHF	TGTGCCTGGAGTTTGGAGGTCGGAGGGACACCCCTCCACTTT
TRBV12-3/TRBV12-4	many	TRBJ2-1	NA	CASSTLSDSRSYNEQFF	TGTGCCAGCAGCACCCTTTCGGACAGTCGCTCCTACAATGAGCAGTTCTTC
TRBV6-1	many	TRBJ2-1	TRBD2	CASSSLAGGVDEQFF	TGTGCCAGCAGCTCCCTAGCGGGAGGCGTCGATGAGCAGTTCTTC
TRBV6-1	few	TRBJ2-1	NA	CASSERDSLSEQFF	TGTGCCAGCAGTGAACGGGATAGCCTCTCTGAGCAGTTCTTC
TRBV14	few	TRBJ2-7	NA	CASSLTLPSYEQYF	TGTGCCAGCAGTCTAACGTTACCCTCCTACGAGCAGTACTTC
TRBV19	many	TRBJ1-2	NA	CASSTDELGGNYGYTF	TGTGCCAGTAGTACAGATGAACTGGGCGGAAACTATGGCTACACCTTC
TRBV7-6	few	TRBJ2-3	NA	CASSLAGSRTDTQYF	TGTGCCAGCAGCTTAGCGGGCTCCCGCACAGATACGCAGTATTTT
TRBV6-1	many	TRBJ2-7	NA	CASSEDSRALGEQYF	TGTGCCAGCAGTGAAGATAGCAGGGCCCTGGGGGAGCAGTACTTC
TRBV24-1	many	TRBJ2-5	TRBD1	CATSDLRTGLGETQYF	TGTGCCACCAGTGATTTGCGGACAGGGCTGGGGGAGACCCAGTACTTC
TRBV30	NA	TRBJ1-6	NA	CAWSTASNSPLHF	TGTGCCTGGAGTACCGCCTCTAATTCACCCCTCCACTTT
TRBV5-1	few	TRBJ2-3	NA	CASSDGENTDTQYF	TGCGCCAGCAGCGACGGTGAGAACACAGATACGCAGTATTTT
TRBV10-3	many	TRBJ2-1	NA	CAISQGSAVGNEQFF	TGTGCCATCAGTCAAGGGTCGGCGGTAGGCAATGAGCAGTTCTTC
TRBV29-1	few	TRBJ1-4	NA	CSVGGFGEKLFF	TGCAGCGTTGGGGGTTTTGGGGAAAAACTGTTTTTT
TRBV6-5	many	TRBJ2-5	NA	CASSYTRRAGETQYF	TGTGCCAGCAGTTACACCAGGAGGGCCGGGGAGACCCAGTACTTC
TRBV7-2	many	TRBJ2-7	TRBD1	CASSSLGQATYEQYF	TGTGCCAGCAGCTCCCTGGGACAGGCAACCTACGAGCAGTACTTC
TRBV28	NA	TRBJ1-2	NA	CASRGASYGYTF	TGTGCCAGCAGGGGGGCGAGTTATGGCTACACCTTC
TRBV19	NA	TRBJ2-7	NA	CASTIDSDGYEQYF	TGTGCCAGTACCATAGACTCTGACGGCTACGAGCAGTACTTC
TRBV27	many	TRBJ1-2	TRBD1	CASKQGYGYTF	TGTGCCAGCAAACAGGGGTATGGCTACACCTTC
TRBV19	many	TRBJ1-2	NA	CASTAIEGRGYTF	TGTGCCAGTACCGCCATTGAGGGTCGCGGCTACACCTTC
TRBV4-3	NA	TRBJ2-2	TRBD2	CASSRNLAGGNTGELFF	TGCGCCAGCAGCCGGAATCTAGCGGGAGGGAACACCGGGGAGCTGTTTTTT
TRBV6-1	NA	TRBJ1-4	TRBD1	CASSDRGRVSSEKLFF	TGTGCCAGCAGTGACAGGGGGCGAGTCTCTTCTGAAAAACTGTTTTTT
TRBV7-8	many	TRBJ2-7	NA	CASSLERWGRHSYEQYF	TGTGCCAGCAGCTTAGAACGTTGGGGACGGCACTCCTACGAGCAGTACTTC
TRBV24-1	NA	TRBJ2-6	NA	CATTGGTTGANVLTF	TGTGCCACCACGGGGGGCACCACTGGGGCCAACGTCCTGACTTTC
TRBV6-1	NA	TRBJ2-3	TRBD2	CASRTSVSTDTQYF	TGTGCCAGCAGGACTAGCGTTTCCACAGATACGCAGTATTTT
TRBV6-1	many	TRBJ2-5	NA	CASSLGQQDLTETQYF	TGTGCCAGCAGTCTGGGCCAACAGGATCTTACAGAGACCCAGTACTTC
TRBV11-2	NA	TRBJ1-1	NA	CASQVLWNTEAFF	TGTGCCAGCCAGGTGTTGTGGAACACTGAAGCTTTCTTT
TRBV5-1	NA	TRBJ2-1	TRBD2	CASSPATSGKSYNEQFF	TGCGCCAGCAGCCCAGCGACTAGCGGGAAATCCTACAATGAGCAGTTCTTC
TRBV3-1	many	TRBJ2-5	NA	CASSQASYETQYF	TGTGCCAGCAGCCAAGCTAGCTATGAGACCCAGTACTTC
TRBV20-1	NA	TRBJ1-1	NA	CSAREGRTEAFF	TGCAGTGCTAGAGAGGGACGCACTGAAGCTTTCTTT
TRBV11-1	many	TRBJ2-3	NA	CASSRTYGGTGTDTQYF	TGTGCCAGCAGCCGGACCTATGGGGGAACGGGGACAGATACGCAGTATTTT